The 9 T cell receptor beta chains below all came from one sample that was sequenced in a study of graft-versus-host responses after intestinal transplantation. TCRdb's copy holds only in-frame clones and misses some; the assay was immunoSEQ multiplex PCR. The table has roughly 15,000 clones, roughly a third seen once. Labeling with CFSE marked some 200,000 responder cells, which were plated with some 200,000 irradiated, violet-dye-labeled stimulator cells. The material was alloreactive CD8+ T cells from a mixed lymphocyte reaction culture, obtained before intestinal transplant. Documented subset: CFSE-low proliferating T cells sorted from approximately six-day pre-transplant mixed lymphocyte reaction (GvH or HvG direction). The receptors derive from a human patient who received an intestinal transplant.

The V and J genes are TRBV5-4 and TRBJ2-7; D possibly corresponds to TRBD2 (6 bases). Between the trimmed V and J ends, which lost 4 bases and 2 bases, there was a span of 22 bases. The CDR3 runs 17 residues. Germline lookup yields CDR1 SGHNT and CDR2 YYREEE (reference sequence). The CDR3 reads CASSHGDTFSGPYEQYF. The CDR3 DNA is TGTGCCAGCAGCCACGGAGACACCTTTAGCGGTCCCTACGAGCAGTACTTC.

The J gene is TRBJ2-5, the V gene TRBV7-9; 9 bases align to TRBD2. Germline lookup yields CDR1 SEHNR and CDR2 FQNEAQ (reference sequence). The V and J ends lost 5 bases and 2 bases, in that order; junction bases with no gene match: 12. CDR3 length: 17 amino acids. As DNA, the CDR3 is TGTGCCAGCAGCCCCCGTCGGCGGGGGGGAAATCAAGAGACCCAGTACTTC. Translated, it gives CASSPRRRGGNQETQYF. The full variable domain, its missing parts supplied by reference TRBV7-9 and TRBJ2-5, is DTGVSQNPRHKITKRGQNVTFRCDPISEHNRLYWYRQTLGQGPEFLTYFQNEAQLEKSRLLSDRFSAERPKGSFSTLEIQRTEQGDSAMYLCASSPRRRGGNQETQYFGPGTRLLVL.

This sequence joins TRBV4-3 and TRBJ2-7, with D maybe TRBD2 (5 bases). The V end was cut by 0 bases, the J end by 5 bases, with 11 bases between. The CDR3 is made up of 14 amino acids. Germline lookup yields CDR1 LGHNA and CDR2 YSLEER. The CDR3 DNA is TGCGCCAGCAGCCAAGATGACGAGGGAGACGAGCAGTACTTC. Translated: CASSQDDEGDEQYF.

The V call is TRBV7-9, the J call TRBJ2-2; no definite D call. Trimming took 5 bases from V and 3 from J, leaving 10 bases between them. The CDR3 covers 14 residues. Germline-derived CDR1 and CDR2 are SEHNR and FQNEAQ (reference sequence). The CDR3 region has the DNA TGTGCCAGCAGCCCCGGACCTTACACCGGGGAGCTGTTTTTT. Its translation: CASSPGPYTGELFF.

This clone was seen a handful of times. The chain links TRBV30 to TRBJ1-1; D perhaps matches TRBD1 (6 bases). V was trimmed by 1 base and J by 4 bases, leaving 16 bases between them. In germline, CDR1 is GTSNPN, CDR2 SVGIG (reference sequence). The CDR3 sequence is 15 residues long. The CDR3 sequence: CAWSESRGRGTEAFF. As DNA, the CDR3 is TGTGCCTGGAGTGAATCCCGGGGGCGAGGCACTGAAGCTTTCTTT.

The chain links TRBV4-1 to TRBJ2-7; D is unresolved. V lost 1 base and J 3 bases, leaving 7 bases between the germline ends. Germline V gene lookup returns CDR1 MGHRA and CDR2 YSYEKL. The CDR3 totals 13 residues. CDR3 coding DNA: TGCGCCAGCAGCCAAGTTGGGATCTACGAGCAGTACTTC. As protein: CASSQVGIYEQYF.

This clone is labeled as medium-sized. The chain joins TRBV4-1 to TRBJ2-7; D uncertain. In germline, CDR1 is MGHRA, CDR2 YSYEKL. Trimming took 1 base from V and 3 from J, leaving 13 bases between them. The length of the CDR3 is 15 residues. CDR3 bases: TGCGCCAGCAGCCAAGGTGGTTACCCCTACTACGAGCAGTACTTC. It specifies CASSQGGYPYYEQYF.

This clone was seen only once. V usage is TRBV10-1 and J usage is TRBJ2-4; 9 nucleotides match TRBD1. J was trimmed by 7 bases and V by 2 bases; bases with no gene match: 6. The CDR3 loop spans 15 amino acids. Germline values: CDR1 WNHNN, CDR2 SYGVQD (reference sequence). For the CDR3, the DNA is TGCGCCAGCAGTGAGCCGGGACAGGGCAAGAACATTCAGTACTTC. Protein product: CASSEPGQGKNIQYF.

CDR3 residues: CASSTRGGSGGYTF. The CDR3 region has the DNA TGTGCCAGCAGCACCCGAGGGGGATCGGGTGGCTACACCTTC. The V gene is TRBV13, the J gene TRBJ1-2, with TRBD1 as a possible D gene (6 bases). The CDR3 has 14 residues. V was trimmed by 5 bases and J by 7 bases, leaving 17 bases between them. In germline, CDR1 is PRHDT, CDR2 FYEKMQ (reference sequence).